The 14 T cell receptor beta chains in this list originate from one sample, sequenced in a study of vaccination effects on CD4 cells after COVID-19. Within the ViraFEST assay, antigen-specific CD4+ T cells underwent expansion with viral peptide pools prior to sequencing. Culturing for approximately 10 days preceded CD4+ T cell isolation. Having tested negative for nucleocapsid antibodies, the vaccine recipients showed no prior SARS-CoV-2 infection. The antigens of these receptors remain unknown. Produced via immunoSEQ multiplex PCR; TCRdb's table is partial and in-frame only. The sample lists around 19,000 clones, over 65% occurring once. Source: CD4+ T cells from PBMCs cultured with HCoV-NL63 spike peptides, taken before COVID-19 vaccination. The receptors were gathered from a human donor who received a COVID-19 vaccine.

The DNA for the CDR3 is TGTGCCAGCAGTTACTCGAAAGGAGATGAAAAACTGTTTTTT. It translates to CASSYSKGDEKLFF. The rearrangement joins TRBV6-5 to TRBJ1-4; D gene unclear. The ends were cut back, 0 bases at V and 6 bases at J, with 8 bases in the middle. The CDR3 totals 14 residues. Germline V gene data show CDR1 as MNHEY and CDR2 as SVGAGI.

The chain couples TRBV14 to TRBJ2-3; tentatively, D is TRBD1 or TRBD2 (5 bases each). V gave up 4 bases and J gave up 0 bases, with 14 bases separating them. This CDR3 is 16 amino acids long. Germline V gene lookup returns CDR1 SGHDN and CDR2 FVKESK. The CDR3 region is CASSPLGKGSTDTQYF. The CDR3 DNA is TGTGCCAGCAGCCCTCTCGGGAAGGGGAGCACAGATACGCAGTATTTT.

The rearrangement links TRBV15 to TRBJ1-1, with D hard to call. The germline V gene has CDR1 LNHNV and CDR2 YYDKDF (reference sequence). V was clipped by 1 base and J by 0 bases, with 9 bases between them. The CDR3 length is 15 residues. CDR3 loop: CATSRASSMNTEAFF. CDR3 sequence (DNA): TGTGCCACCAGCAGAGCTAGTTCAATGAACACTGAAGCTTTCTTT.

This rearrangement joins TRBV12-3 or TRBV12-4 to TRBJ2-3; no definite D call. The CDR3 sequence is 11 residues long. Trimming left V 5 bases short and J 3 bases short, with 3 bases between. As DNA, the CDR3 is TGTGCCAGCAGTGCAACAGATACGCAGTATTTT. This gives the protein CASSATDTQYF.

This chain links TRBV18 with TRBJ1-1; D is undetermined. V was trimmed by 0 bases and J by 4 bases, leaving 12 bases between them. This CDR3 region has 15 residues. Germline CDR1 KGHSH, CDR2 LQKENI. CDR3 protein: CASSPPSAEPTEAFF. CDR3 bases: TGTGCCAGCTCACCACCTTCTGCGGAGCCCACTGAAGCTTTCTTT. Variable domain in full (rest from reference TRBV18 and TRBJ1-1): NAGVMQNPRHLVRRRGQEARLRCSPMKGHSHVYWYRQLPEEGLKFMVYLQKENIIDESGMPKERFSAEFPKEGPSILRIQQVVRGDSAAYFCASSPPSAEPTEAFFGQGTRLTVV.

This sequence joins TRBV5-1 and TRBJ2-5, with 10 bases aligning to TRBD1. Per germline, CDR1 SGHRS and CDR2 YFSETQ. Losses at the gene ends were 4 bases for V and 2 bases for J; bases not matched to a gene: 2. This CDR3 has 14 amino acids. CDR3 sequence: CASSPGQGQETQYF. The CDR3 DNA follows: TGCGCCAGCAGCCCGGGACAGGGGCAAGAGACCCAGTACTTC.

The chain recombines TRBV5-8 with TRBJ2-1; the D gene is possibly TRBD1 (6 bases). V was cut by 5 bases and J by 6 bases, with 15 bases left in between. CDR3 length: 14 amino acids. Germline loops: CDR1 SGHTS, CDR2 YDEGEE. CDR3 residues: CASRNRASGNEQFF. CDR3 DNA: TGTGCCAGCAGGAACAGGGCCTCCGGCAATGAGCAGTTCTTC. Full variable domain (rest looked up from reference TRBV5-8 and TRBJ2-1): EAGVTQSPTHLIKTRGQQATLRCSPISGHTSVYWYQQALGLGLQFLLWYDEGEERNRGNFPPRFSGRQFPNYSSELNVNALELEDSALYLCASRNRASGNEQFFGPGTRLTVL.

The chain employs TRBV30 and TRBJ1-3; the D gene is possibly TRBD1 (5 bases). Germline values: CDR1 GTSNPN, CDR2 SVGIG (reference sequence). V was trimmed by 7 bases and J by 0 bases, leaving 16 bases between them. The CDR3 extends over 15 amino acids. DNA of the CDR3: TGTGCCTACGCCGGTAAGGGACTCTCTGGAAACACCATATATTTT. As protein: CAYAGKGLSGNTIYF.

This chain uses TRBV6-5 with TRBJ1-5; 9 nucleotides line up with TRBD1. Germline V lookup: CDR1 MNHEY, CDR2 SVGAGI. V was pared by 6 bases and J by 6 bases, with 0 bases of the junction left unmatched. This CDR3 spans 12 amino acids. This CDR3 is CASRDRGQPQHF. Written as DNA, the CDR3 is TGTGCCAGCAGGGACAGGGGTCAGCCCCAGCATTTT.

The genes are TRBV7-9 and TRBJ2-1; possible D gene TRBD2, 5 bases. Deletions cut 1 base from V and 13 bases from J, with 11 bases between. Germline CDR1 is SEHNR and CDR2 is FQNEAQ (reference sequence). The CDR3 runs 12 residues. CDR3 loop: CASSLGSEGQFF. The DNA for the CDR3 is TGTGCCAGCAGCTTAGGATCCGAGGGTCAGTTCTTC.

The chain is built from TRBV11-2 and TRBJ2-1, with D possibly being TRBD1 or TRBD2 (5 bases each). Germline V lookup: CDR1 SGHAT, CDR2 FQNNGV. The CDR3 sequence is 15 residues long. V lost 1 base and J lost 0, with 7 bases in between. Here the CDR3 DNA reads TGTGCCAGCAGCTTAGGGGGGTCCTCCTACAATGAGCAGTTCTTC. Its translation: CASSLGGSSYNEQFF.

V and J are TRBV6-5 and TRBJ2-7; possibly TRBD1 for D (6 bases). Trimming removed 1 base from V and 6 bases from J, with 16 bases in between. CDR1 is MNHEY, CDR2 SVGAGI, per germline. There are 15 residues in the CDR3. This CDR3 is CASSYWAGAGVEQYF. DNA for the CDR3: TGTGCCAGCAGTTACTGGGCAGGGGCCGGAGTCGAGCAGTACTTC.

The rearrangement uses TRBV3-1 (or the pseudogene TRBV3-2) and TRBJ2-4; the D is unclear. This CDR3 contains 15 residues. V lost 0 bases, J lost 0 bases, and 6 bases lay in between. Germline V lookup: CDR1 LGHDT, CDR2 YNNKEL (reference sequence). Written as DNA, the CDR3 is TGTGCCAGCAGCCAAGAAGCGTTAGCCAAAAACATTCAGTACTTC. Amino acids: CASSQEALAKNIQYF.

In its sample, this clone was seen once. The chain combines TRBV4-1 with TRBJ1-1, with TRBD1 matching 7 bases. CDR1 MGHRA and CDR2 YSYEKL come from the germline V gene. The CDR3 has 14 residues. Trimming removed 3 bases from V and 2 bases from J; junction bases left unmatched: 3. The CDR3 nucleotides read TGCGCCAGCAGCCAGCACAGGGGAAACACTGAAGCTTTCTTT. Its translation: CASSQHRGNTEAFF.